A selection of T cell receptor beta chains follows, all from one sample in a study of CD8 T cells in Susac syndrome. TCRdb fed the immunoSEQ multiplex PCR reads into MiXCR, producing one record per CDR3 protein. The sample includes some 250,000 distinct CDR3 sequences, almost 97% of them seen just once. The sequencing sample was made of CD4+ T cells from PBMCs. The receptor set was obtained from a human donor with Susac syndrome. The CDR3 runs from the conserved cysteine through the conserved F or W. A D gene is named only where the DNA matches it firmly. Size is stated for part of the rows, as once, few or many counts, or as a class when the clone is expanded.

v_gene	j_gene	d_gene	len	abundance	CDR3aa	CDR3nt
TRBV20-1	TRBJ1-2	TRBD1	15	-	CSARGAGQGAYGYTF	TGCAGTGCTAGAGGAGCGGGACAGGGAGCCTATGGCTACACCTTC
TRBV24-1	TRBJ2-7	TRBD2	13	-	CATSDISGSRQYF	TGTGCCACCAGTGACATTAGCGGGAGCCGCCAGTACTTC
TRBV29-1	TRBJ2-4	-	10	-	CSGGSDIQYF	TGCAGCGGGGGGTCGGACATTCAGTACTTC
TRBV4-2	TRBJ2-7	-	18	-	CASSQPGEEATTYYEQYF	TGTGCCAGCAGCCAACCGGGGGAAGAAGCTACTACTTACTACGAGCAGTACTTC
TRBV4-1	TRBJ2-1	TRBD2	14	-	CASSQAREGNEQFF	TGCGCCAGCAGCCAAGCGCGGGAGGGCAATGAGCAGTTCTTC
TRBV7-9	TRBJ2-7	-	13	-	CASSFRGTYEQYF	TGTGCCAGCAGCTTCCGGGGTACCTACGAGCAGTACTTC
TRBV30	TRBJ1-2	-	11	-	CAWRFHGGYTF	TGTGCCTGGAGGTTTCATGGCGGCTACACCTTC
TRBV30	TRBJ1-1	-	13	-	CAWSEGRGAEAFF	TGTGCCTGGAGCGAGGGAAGGGGGGCTGAAGCTTTCTTT
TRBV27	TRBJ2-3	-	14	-	CASSLYQLTDTQYF	TGTGCCAGCAGTTTATACCAGCTCACAGATACGCAGTATTTT
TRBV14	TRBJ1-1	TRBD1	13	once	CASSQARQGRAFF	TGTGCCAGCAGCCAAGCCCGACAGGGGCGAGCTTTCTTT
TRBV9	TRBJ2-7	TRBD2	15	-	CASSPGRSGTYEQYF	TGTGCCAGCAGCCCCGGGAGGAGCGGGACCTACGAGCAGTACTTC
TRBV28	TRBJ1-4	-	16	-	CASSTFSEGRNEKLFF	TGTGCCAGCAGCACATTTAGTGAGGGGAGGAATGAAAAACTGTTTTTT
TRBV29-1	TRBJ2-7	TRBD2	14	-	CSACLAGKSYEQYF	TGCAGCGCCTGTCTAGCGGGAAAATCCTACGAGCAGTACTTC
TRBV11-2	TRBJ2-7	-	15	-	CASSSSGAMGYEQYF	TGTGCCAGCAGCTCCTCAGGGGCAATGGGCTACGAGCAGTACTTC
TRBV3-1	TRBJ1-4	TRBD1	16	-	CASSQLGQGPNEKLFF	TGTGCCAGCAGCCAACTAGGACAGGGACCTAATGAAAAACTGTTTTTT
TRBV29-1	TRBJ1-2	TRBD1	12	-	CSDSDRAYGYTF	TGCAGCGACTCGGACAGGGCGTATGGCTACACCTTC
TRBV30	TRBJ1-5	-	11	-	CAWSGDQPQHF	TGTGCCTGGAGTGGGGATCAGCCCCAGCATTTT
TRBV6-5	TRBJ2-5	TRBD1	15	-	CASSVGTGKGETQYF	TGTGCCAGCAGTGTCGGGACAGGGAAAGGGGAGACCCAGTACTTC
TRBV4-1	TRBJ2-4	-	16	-	CASSPPLRLAKNIQYF	TGCGCCAGCAGCCCGCCGCTTCGTCTAGCCAAAAACATTCAGTACTTC
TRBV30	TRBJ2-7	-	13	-	CAWSTSSPYEQYF	TGTGCCTGGAGTACGTCTAGCCCCTACGAGCAGTACTTC
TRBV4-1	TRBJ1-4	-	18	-	CASSQDLPRWELGEKLFF	TGCGCCAGCAGCCAAGATCTCCCACGTTGGGAATTAGGTGAAAAACTGTTTTTT
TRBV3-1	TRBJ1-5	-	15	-	CASSLGTWGNQPQHF	TGTGCCAGCAGCCTGGGGACTTGGGGCAATCAGCCCCAGCATTTT
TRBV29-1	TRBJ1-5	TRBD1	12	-	CSVSTGDQPQHF	TGCAGCGTTTCGACAGGGGATCAGCCCCAGCATTTT
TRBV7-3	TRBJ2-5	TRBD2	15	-	CASSTSGRWQETQYF	TGTGCCAGCAGTACTAGCGGGAGGTGGCAAGAGACCCAGTACTTC
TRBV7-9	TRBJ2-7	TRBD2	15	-	CASRGLDPYRYEQYF	TGTGCCAGCAGGGGACTAGACCCCTACCGGTACGAGCAGTACTTC
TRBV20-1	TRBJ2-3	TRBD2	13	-	CSARSPGGDTQYF	TGCAGTGCTAGAAGTCCCGGGGGGGATACGCAGTATTTT
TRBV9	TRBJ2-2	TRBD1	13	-	CASSSGQGGELFF	TGTGCCAGCAGTTCCGGACAGGGCGGGGAGCTGTTTTTT
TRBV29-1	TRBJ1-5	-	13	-	CSAAGQAGQPQHF	TGCAGCGCCGCGGGACAAGCGGGCCAGCCCCAGCATTTT
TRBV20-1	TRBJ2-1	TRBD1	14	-	CSTWTGESYNEQFF	TGCAGTACCTGGACAGGGGAATCCTACAATGAGCAGTTCTTC
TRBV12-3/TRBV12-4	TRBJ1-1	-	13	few	CATRGQLNTEAFF	TGTGCCACCAGGGGACAATTGAACACTGAAGCTTTCTTT
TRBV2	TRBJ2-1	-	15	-	CASTYVGGRNNEQFF	TGTGCCAGCACGTATGTGGGAGGACGCAACAATGAGCAGTTCTTC
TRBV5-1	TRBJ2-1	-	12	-	CASSYLGLEQFF	TGCGCCAGCAGCTACCTCGGCCTGGAGCAGTTCTTC
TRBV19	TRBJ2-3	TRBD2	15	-	CASSDSGIGTDTQYF	TGTGCCAGTAGTGATAGCGGGATCGGGACAGATACGCAGTATTTT
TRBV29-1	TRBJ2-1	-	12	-	CSGGGDYNEQFF	TGCAGCGGAGGAGGGGACTACAATGAGCAGTTCTTC
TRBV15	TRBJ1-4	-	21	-	CATSRDHPRGSVTTTNEKLFF	TGTGCCACCAGCAGAGATCACCCCAGGGGTTCAGTCACAACAACTAATGAAAAACTGTTTTTT
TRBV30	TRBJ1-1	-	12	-	CAWSAGTPEAFF	TGTGCCTGGTCCGCAGGGACCCCTGAAGCTTTCTTT
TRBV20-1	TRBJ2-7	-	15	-	CSARAGQISSYEQYF	TGCAGTGCTAGAGCTGGACAGATCAGCTCCTACGAGCAGTACTTC
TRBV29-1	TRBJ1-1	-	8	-	CKDEGAFF	TGCAAAGATGAAGGAGCTTTCTTT
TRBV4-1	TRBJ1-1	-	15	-	CASSQVLGTEYEAFF	TGCGCCAGCAGCCAAGTTTTGGGGACGGAATATGAAGCTTTCTTT
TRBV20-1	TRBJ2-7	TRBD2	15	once	CSAHRLAGGGYEQYF	TGCAGTGCCCACAGACTAGCGGGAGGTGGCTACGAGCAGTACTTC
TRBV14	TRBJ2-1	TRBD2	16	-	CASSRWTSGLYNEQFF	TGTGCCAGCAGCCGATGGACTAGCGGACTTTACAATGAGCAGTTCTTC
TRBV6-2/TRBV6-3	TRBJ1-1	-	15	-	CASSPGNLMNTEAFF	TGTGCCAGCAGCCCCGGGAATCTCATGAACACTGAAGCTTTCTTT
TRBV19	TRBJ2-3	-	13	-	CASTNDRPDTQYF	TGTGCCAGTACCAACGACCGGCCGGATACGCAGTATTTT
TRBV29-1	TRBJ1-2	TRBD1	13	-	CSARTGLDYGYTF	TGCAGCGCTAGGACAGGGTTGGACTATGGCTACACCTTC